This TCR beta chain was captured in a study of control samples from healthy donors and cancer patients. TCRdb keeps only in-frame clones here, not all; method: immunoSEQ multiplex PCR. Of around 120,000 clones listed, about 93% are singletons. This CDR3 comprises 14 residues. Looked up from germline, CDR1 is SGHRS and CDR2 is YFSETQ. Unmatched junction bases numbered 1, after V lost 3 bases and J lost 1 base. The specimen sequenced was PBMCs. The chain links TRBV5-1 to TRBJ2-3; 8 bases fit TRBD1. The clonotype comes from a man in his fifties or sixties with head and neck cancer. The CDR3 nucleotides are TGCGCCAGCAGCTGGGGACAGGGCACAGATACGCAGTATTTT. Amino acids: CASSWGQGTDTQYF.